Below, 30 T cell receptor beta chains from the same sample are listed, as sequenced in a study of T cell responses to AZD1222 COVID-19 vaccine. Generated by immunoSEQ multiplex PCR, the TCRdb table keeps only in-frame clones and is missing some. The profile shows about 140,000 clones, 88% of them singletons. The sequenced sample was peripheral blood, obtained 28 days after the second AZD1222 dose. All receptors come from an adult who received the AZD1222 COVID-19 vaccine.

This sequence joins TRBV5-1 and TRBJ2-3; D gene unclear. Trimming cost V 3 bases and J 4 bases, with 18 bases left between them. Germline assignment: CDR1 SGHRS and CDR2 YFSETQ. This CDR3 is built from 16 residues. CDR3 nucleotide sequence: TGCGCCAGCAGCTCCGGGTGGACGGATCGGGCAGATACGCAGTATTTT. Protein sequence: CASSSGWTDRADTQYF.

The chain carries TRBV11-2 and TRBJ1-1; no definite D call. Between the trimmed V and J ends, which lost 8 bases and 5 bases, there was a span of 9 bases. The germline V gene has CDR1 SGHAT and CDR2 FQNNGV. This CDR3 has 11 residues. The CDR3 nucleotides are TGTGCCAGCCATGGTGGTACTGAAGCTTTCTTT. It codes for CASHGGTEAFF.

The CDR3 DNA sequence: TGCAGTGCAACCAGGGATCGCGAGCAGTACTTC. It encodes CSATRDREQYF. This chain joins TRBV20-1 and TRBJ2-7, with a weak D call TRBD1 (5 bases). Trimming pared 6 bases from V and 6 bases from J, leaving 12 bases between. The CDR3 is 11 amino acids. Germline assignment: CDR1 DFQATT and CDR2 SNEGSKA (reference sequence).

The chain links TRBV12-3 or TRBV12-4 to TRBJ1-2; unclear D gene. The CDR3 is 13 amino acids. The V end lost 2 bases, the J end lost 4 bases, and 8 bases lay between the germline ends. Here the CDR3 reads CASSLREGYGYTF. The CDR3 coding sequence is TGTGCCAGCAGTTTAAGGGAGGGCTATGGCTACACCTTC.

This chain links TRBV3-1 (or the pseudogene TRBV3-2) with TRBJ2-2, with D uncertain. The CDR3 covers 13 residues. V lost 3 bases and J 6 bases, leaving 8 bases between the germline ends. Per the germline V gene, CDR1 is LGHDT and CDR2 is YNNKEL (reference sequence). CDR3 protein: CASSHISAGELFF. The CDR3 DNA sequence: TGTGCCAGCAGCCACATATCGGCCGGGGAGCTGTTTTTT.

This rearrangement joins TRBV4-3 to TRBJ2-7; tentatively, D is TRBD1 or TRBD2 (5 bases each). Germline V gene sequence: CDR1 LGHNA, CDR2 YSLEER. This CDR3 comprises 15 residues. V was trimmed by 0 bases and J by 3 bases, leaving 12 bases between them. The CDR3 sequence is CASSQDLGTHYEQYF. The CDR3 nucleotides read TGCGCCAGCAGCCAAGATTTGGGGACCCACTACGAGCAGTACTTC.

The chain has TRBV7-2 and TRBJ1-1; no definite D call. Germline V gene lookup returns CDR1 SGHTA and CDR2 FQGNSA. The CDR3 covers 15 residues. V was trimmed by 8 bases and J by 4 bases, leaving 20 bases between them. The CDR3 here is CASRRAGAVGTEAFF. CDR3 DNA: TGTGCCAGCCGACGTGCGGGCGCGGTCGGCACTGAAGCTTTCTTT. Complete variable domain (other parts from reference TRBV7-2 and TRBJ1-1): GAGVSQSPSNKVTEKGKDVELRCDPISGHTALYWYRQSLGQGLEFLIYFQGNSAPDKSGLPSDRFSAERTGGSVSTLTIQRTQQEDSAVYLCASRRAGAVGTEAFFGQGTRLTVV.

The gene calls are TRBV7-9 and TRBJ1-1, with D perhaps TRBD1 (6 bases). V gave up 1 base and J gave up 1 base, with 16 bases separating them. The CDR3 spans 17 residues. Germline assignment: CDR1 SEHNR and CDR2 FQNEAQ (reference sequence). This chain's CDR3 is CASSLGGSGAGNTEAFF. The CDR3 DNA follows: TGTGCCAGCAGCTTAGGTGGATCAGGGGCCGGGAACACTGAAGCTTTCTTT.

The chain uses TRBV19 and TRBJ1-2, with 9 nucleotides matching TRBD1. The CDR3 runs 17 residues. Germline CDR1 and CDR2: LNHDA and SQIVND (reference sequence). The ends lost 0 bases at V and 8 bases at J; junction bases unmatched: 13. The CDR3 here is CASSIETGQGRLKGYTF. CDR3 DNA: TGTGCCAGTAGTATAGAAACCGGACAGGGGAGACTTAAAGGCTACACCTTC.

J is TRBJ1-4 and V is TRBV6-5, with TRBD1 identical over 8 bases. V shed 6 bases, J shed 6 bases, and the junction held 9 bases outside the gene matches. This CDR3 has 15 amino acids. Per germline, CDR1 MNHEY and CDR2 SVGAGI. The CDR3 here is CASSRQGWQDEKLFF. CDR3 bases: TGTGCCAGCAGCCGACAGGGGTGGCAGGATGAAAAACTGTTTTTT.

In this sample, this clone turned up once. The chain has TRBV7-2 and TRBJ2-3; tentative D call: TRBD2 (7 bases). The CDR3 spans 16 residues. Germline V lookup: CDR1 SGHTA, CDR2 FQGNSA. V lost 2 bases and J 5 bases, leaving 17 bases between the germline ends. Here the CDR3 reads CASSLRGAGGQDTQYF. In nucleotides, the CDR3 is TGTGCCAGCAGCTTACGAGGTGCCGGGGGGCAAGATACGCAGTATTTT.

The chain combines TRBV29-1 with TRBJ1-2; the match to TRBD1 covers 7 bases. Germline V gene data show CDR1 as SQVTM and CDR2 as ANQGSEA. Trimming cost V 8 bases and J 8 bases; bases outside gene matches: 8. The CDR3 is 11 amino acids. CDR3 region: CSSTGYDGYTF. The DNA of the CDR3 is TGCAGCTCGACAGGGTACGACGGCTACACCTTC.

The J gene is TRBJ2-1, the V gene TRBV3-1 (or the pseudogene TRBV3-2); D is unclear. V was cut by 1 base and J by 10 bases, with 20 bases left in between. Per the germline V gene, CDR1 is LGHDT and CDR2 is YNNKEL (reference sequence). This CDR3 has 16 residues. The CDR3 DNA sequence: TGTGCCAGCAGCCAAGGCTTCGGTCTCGAGTTATTAGAGCAGTTCTTC. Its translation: CASSQGFGLELLEQFF.

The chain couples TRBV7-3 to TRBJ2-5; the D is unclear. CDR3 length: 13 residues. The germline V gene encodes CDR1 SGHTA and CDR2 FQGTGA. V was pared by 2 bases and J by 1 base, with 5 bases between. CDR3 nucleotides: TGTGCCAGCAGCTTAGCGTCCCAAGAGACCCAGTACTTC. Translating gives CASSLASQETQYF.

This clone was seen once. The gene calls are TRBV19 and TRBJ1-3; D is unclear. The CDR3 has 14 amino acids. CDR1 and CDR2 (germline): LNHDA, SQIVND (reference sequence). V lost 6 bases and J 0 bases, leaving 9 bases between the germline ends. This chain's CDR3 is CASSPSISGNTIYF. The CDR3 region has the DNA TGTGCCAGTAGCCCGTCGATCTCTGGAAACACCATATATTTT.

CDR3 sequence: CASSAPGKTYEQYF. The CDR3 DNA is TGTGCCAGCAGCGCGCCCGGCAAAACCTACGAGCAGTACTTC. J is TRBJ2-7 and V is TRBV7-2; the D is unclear. This CDR3 region has 14 residues. Germline V lookup: CDR1 SGHTA, CDR2 FQGNSA. Trimming cost V 5 bases and J 2 bases, with 13 bases left between them. Full variable domain (missing parts from reference TRBV7-2 and TRBJ2-7): GAGVSQSPSNKVTEKGKDVELRCDPISGHTALYWYRQSLGQGLEFLIYFQGNSAPDKSGLPSDRFSAERTGGSVSTLTIQRTQQEDSAVYLCASSAPGKTYEQYFGPGTRLTVT.

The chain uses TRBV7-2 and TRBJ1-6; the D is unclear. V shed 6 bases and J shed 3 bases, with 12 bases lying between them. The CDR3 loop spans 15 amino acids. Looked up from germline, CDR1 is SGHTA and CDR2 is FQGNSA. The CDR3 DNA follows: TGTGCCAGCAGAAATCAAGGAAACTATAATTCACCCCTCCACTTT. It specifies CASRNQGNYNSPLHF.

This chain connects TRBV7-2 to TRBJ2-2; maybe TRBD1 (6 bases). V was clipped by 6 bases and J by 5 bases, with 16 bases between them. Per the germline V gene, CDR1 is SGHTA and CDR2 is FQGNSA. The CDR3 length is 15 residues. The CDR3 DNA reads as TGTGCCAGCAGGCCAAACTCCCAGGGGACCGGGGAGCTGTTTTTT. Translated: CASRPNSQGTGELFF. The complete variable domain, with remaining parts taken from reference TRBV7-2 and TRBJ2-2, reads GAGVSQSPSNKVTEKGKDVELRCDPISGHTALYWYRQSLGQGLEFLIYFQGNSAPDKSGLPSDRFSAERTGGSVSTLTIQRTQQEDSAVYLCASRPNSQGTGELFFGEGSRLTVL.

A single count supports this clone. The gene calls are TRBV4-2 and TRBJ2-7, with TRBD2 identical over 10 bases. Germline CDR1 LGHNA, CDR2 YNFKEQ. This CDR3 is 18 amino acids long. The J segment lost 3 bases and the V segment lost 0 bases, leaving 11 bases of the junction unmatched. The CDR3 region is CASSQDASGGASNYEQYF. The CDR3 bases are TGTGCCAGCAGCCAAGATGCGAGCGGGGGGGCCTCTAACTACGAGCAGTACTTC.

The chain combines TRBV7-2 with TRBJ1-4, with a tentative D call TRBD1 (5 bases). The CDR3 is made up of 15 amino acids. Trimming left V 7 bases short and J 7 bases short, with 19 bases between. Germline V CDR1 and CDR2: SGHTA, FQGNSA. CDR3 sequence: CASTRSVQGAEKLFF. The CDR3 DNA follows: TGTGCCAGCACCCGATCTGTGCAAGGGGCTGAAAAACTGTTTTTT.

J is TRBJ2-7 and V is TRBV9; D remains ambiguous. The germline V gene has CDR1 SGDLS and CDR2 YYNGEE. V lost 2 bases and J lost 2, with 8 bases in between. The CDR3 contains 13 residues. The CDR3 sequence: CASSVGPAYEQYF. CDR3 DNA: TGTGCCAGCAGCGTGGGCCCTGCCTACGAGCAGTACTTC.

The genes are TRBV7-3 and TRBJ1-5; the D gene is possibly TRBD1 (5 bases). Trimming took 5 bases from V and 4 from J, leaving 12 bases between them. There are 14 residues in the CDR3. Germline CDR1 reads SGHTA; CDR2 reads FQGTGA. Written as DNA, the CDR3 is TGTGCCAGCAGCCCCCGGGGCGAAAATCAGCCCCAGCATTTT. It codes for CASSPRGENQPQHF.

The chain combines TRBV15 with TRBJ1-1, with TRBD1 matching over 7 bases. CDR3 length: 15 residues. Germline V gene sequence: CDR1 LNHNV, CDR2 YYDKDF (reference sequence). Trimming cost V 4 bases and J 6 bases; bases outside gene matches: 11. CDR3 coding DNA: TGTGCCACCAGCAACCTGACAGGGCGGGCTCCTGAAGCTTTCTTT. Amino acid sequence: CATSNLTGRAPEAFF. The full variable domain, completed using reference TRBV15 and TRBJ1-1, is DAMVIQNPRYQVTQFGKPVTLSCSQTLNHNVMYWYQQKSSQAPKLLFHYYDKDFNNEADTPDNFQSRRPNTSFCFLDIRSPGLGDTAMYLCATSNLTGRAPEAFFGQGTRLTVV.

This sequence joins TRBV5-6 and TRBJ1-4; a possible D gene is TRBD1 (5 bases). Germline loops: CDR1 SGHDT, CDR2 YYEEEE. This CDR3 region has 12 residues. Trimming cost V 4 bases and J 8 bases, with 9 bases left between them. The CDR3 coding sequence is TGTGCCAGCAGCAGTGGGGGGGAAAAACTGTTTTTT. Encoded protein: CASSSGGEKLFF.

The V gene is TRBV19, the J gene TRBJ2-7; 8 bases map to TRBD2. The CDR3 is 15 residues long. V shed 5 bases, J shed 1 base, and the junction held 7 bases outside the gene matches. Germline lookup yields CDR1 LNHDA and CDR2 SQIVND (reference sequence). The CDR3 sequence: CASSLSSGSSYEQYF. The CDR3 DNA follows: TGTGCCAGTAGTCTCTCCAGCGGGAGTTCCTACGAGCAGTACTTC.

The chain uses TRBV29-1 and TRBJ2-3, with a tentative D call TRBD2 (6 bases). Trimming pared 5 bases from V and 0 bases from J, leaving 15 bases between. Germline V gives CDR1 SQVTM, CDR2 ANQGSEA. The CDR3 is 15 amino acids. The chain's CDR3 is CSVKPQGLSTDTQYF. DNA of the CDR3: TGCAGCGTTAAACCCCAGGGACTTAGCACAGATACGCAGTATTTT.

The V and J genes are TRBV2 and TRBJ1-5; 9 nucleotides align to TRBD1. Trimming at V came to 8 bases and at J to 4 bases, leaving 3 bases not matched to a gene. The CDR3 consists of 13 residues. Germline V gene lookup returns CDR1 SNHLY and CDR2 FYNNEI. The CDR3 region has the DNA TGTGCCAGCTCCGGGACAGGGAATCAGCCCCAGCATTTT. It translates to CASSGTGNQPQHF.

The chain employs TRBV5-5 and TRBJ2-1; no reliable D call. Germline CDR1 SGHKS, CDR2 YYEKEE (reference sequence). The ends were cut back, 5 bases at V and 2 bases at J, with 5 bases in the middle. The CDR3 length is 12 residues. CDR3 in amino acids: CASSRTYNEQFF. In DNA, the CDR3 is TGTGCCAGCAGTCGGACCTACAATGAGCAGTTCTTC.

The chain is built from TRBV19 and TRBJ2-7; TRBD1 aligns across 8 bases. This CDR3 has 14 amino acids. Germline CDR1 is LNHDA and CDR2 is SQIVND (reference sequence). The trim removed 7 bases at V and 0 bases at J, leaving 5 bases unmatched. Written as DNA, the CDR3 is TGTGCCAGTAAACCGGGACAGGACTCCTACGAGCAGTACTTC. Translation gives CASKPGQDSYEQYF. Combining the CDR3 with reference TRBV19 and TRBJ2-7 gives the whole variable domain DGGITQSPKYLFRKEGQNVTLSCEQNLNHDAMYWYRQDPGQGLRLIYYSQIVNDFQKGDIAEGYSVSREKKESFPLTVTSAQKNPTAFYLCASKPGQDSYEQYFGPGTRLTVT.

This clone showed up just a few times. This CDR3 is CASSPRWTSGNEQFF. For the CDR3, the DNA is TGTGCCAGCAGCCCGCGGTGGACTAGCGGCAATGAGCAGTTCTTC. This rearrangement joins TRBV7-2 to TRBJ2-1; 10 bases line up with TRBD2. Germline V gives CDR1 SGHTA, CDR2 FQGNSA. The ends lost 5 bases at V and 6 bases at J; junction bases unmatched: 7. This CDR3 is 15 amino acids long.